The 3 T cell receptor beta chains below come from one sample, sequenced in a study of cytomegalovirus exposure and HLA in healthy donors. The study ran its PCR with 60 Vbeta and 13 Jbeta primers. Measured with immunoSEQ multiplex PCR; TCRdb has only the in-frame clones, and not every one. This specimen shows 95,000 to 110,000 clones; the ten leading clones hold 3% to 3.5%. Sequences were obtained from PBMCs. These receptors were taken from a man in his forties in good health and CMV-seronegative.

The CDR3, as DNA: TGTGCCAGCAGTTCCTCCACAGGGGCCCGAAACACCATATATTTT. It codes for CASSSSTGARNTIYF. The chain uses TRBV27 and TRBJ1-3, with 7 nucleotides matching TRBD1. The CDR3 extends over 15 amino acids. Germline CDR1 is MNHEY and CDR2 is SMNVEV (reference sequence). V shed 4 bases and J 5 bases; nucleotides not matched to a gene: 8.

The chain joins TRBV6-5 to TRBJ1-1, with 7 bases matching TRBD1. CDR3 length: 14 amino acids. Looked up from germline, CDR1 is MNHEY and CDR2 is SVGAGI. The V gene end was trimmed by 4 bases and the J gene end by 5 bases; junction bases not matched to a gene: 7. The CDR3 region is CASSWQGGSTEAFF. CDR3 nucleotide sequence: TGTGCCAGCAGTTGGCAGGGGGGTAGTACTGAAGCTTTCTTT.

The gene calls are TRBV10-2 and TRBJ2-1; D might be TRBD2 (5 bases). Trimming cost V 2 bases and J 6 bases, with 23 bases left between them. Germline V lookup: CDR1 WSHSY, CDR2 SAAADI. The CDR3 length is 18 residues. CDR3 amino acids: CASSERISGMGTGNEQFF. The CDR3 DNA sequence: TGCGCCAGCAGTGAGCGGATTTCGGGGATGGGTACCGGCAATGAGCAGTTCTTC.